This T cell receptor (beta chain) was observed in a study of preoperative IRX-2 immunotherapy in early breast cancer. There are a few counts of this clone. The assay was immunoSEQ multiplex PCR, and TCRdb's table has in-frame clones only and misses some. Seen here are under 40,000 clones, about 95% observed once, and the top ten hold about 6%. CDR1 and CDR2 (germline): MNHNS, SASEGT. This CDR3 has 16 residues. Unmatched junction bases numbered 5, after V lost 1 base and J lost 2 bases. The treatment denotes: preoperative locoregional IRX-2 cytokine immunotherapy. Preoperative locoregional IRX-2 cytokine immunotherapy was tested in the phase Ib source study.

The rearrangement joins TRBV6-1 to TRBJ2-1; 7 bases map to TRBD2. The biological material was taken from a patient treated with IRX-2 immunotherapy. The receptor was isolated from a human donor with breast cancer. The CDR3 coding sequence is TGTGCCAGCAGTGAAGAAAGTGGGGGGGCCTACAATGAGCAGTTCTTC. Its protein is CASSEESGGAYNEQFF.